This TCR beta chain originates from a study of identical twins. Study-wide findings and caveats: Insertion counts were lower in abundant cord blood beta clonotypes, a trend that memory repertoires did not show.

MiXCR was run by TCRdb on the 5' RACE reads, yielding one entry per CDR3 protein. The top ten clones hold 2.9% of a sample with some 440,000 distinct CDR3 sequences, 20% to 30% of them seen once. The CDR3 has 14 amino acids. V dropped 3 bases and J dropped 1 base, with 11 bases sitting between them. Germline loops: CDR1 DFQATT, CDR2 SNEGSKA (reference sequence). This clonotype came up a few times. Its antigen is currently unknown. Separately, the same data were catalogued under a study of T cells expressing NK-cell markers. That work states: The sequencing cohort of eight donors included seven HCMV-seropositive individuals and one seronegative individual. For 5 to 7 donors, the dominant NKG2C+ clonotypes made up about 1.0-7.0% of their CD8+ T cells.

This receptor was obtained from a woman aged 18 to 35 in good health. The sequenced sample consisted of CD4+ T cells sorted from blood. V gene TRBV20-1 combines with J gene TRBJ2-3; a weak D match, TRBD2 (6 bases). The CDR3 nucleotides are TGCAGTGCTAGGTCCGGGAGCGGCACAGATACGCAGTATTTT. This sequence encodes CSARSGSGTDTQYF.